Listed below are T cell receptor beta chains from one sample, sequenced in a study of T cells after somatic rescue of genetic block. Repertoires were generated with immunoSEQ multiplex PCR, while TCRdb's copy carries only in-frame clones and drops some. The data show 80,000 to 90,000 clones, approximately 90% seen once. The source material was peripheral blood mononuclear cells (PBMCs). These receptors were collected from a woman aged 18-30 years. The CDR3 runs from the conserved cysteine through the conserved F or W. A D gene is named only where the DNA matches it firmly. Not every row has a clone size; where given, it reads once, few, many or a size class.

clone size,CDR3 length,J gene,D gene,V gene,CDR3 DNA,CDR3 protein
NA,15,TRBJ2-1,TRBD2,TRBV11-3,TGTGCCAGCAGCTCCGGGACTAGTTTCTACAATGAGCAGTTCTTC,CASSSGTSFYNEQFF
NA,14,TRBJ1-2,TRBD1,TRBV5-4,TGTGCCAGCAGCGCCGGACAGGGGGTCTATGGCTACACCTTC,CASSAGQGVYGYTF
NA,13,TRBJ2-1,TRBD1,TRBV6-5,TGTGCCAGCAGCAGGGGGCCCTACAATGAGCAGTTCTTC,CASSRGPYNEQFF
NA,14,TRBJ2-7,TRBD1,TRBV28,TGTGCCACCACGGGGACAGGGGGCTCCTACGAGCAGTACTTC,CATTGTGGSYEQYF
NA,19,TRBJ2-3,NA,TRBV14,TGTGCCAGCAGCCAATCAGTGGGGGTAGCGGCTAGGCTCACAGATACGCAGTATTTT,CASSQSVGVAARLTDTQYF
NA,16,TRBJ2-7,TRBD1,TRBV9,TGTGCCAGCAGCCCTCGACAGGGGTCGAGCTCCTACGAGCAGTACTTC,CASSPRQGSSSYEQYF
few,13,TRBJ1-5,NA,TRBV7-2,TGTGCCAGCAGCTTAGCGGAACTAACGCCCCAGCATTTT,CASSLAELTPQHF
NA,15,TRBJ2-1,TRBD1,TRBV10-3,TGTGCCATATCAACAGGGGGGACCTCCTACAATGAGCAGTTCTTC,CAISTGGTSYNEQFF
NA,14,TRBJ2-3,NA,TRBV11-2,TGTGCCAGCAGCTTAGGCCCGGGACCTCCCTTCCAGTATTTT,CASSLGPGPPFQYF
NA,11,TRBJ2-7,TRBD1,TRBV28,TGTGCCAGCAGTTTACGAGACAGGGAGCACTTC,CASSLRDREHF
NA,17,TRBJ2-5,TRBD2,TRBV5-6,TGTGCCAGCAGCCCACCCACTAGCGGGAGAGGTATGGAGACCCAGTACTTC,CASSPPTSGRGMETQYF
NA,17,TRBJ2-1,TRBD2,TRBV7-3,TGTGCCAGCAGCTCCATAGCGGGGGGAAGCTCCTACAATGAGCAGTTCTTC,CASSSIAGGSSYNEQFF
few,16,TRBJ1-4,NA,TRBV28,TGTGCCAGCAGTTTAAAGGGATATGCAACTAATGAAAAACTGTTTTTT,CASSLKGYATNEKLFF